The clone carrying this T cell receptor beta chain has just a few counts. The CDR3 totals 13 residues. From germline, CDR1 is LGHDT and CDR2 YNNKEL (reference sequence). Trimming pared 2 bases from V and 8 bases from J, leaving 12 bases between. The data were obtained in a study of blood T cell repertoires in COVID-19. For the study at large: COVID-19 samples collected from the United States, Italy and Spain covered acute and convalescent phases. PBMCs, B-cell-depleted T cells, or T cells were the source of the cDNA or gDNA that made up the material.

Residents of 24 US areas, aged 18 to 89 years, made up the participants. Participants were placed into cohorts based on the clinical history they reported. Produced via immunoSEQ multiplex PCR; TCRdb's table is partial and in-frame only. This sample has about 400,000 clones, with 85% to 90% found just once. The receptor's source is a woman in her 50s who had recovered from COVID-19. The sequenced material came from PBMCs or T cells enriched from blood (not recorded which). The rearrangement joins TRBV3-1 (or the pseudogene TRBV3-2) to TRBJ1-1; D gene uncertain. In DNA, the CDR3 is TGTGCCAGCAGCCAAAATTCCGGAGGGGAAGCTTTCTTT. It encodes CASSQNSGGEAFF.